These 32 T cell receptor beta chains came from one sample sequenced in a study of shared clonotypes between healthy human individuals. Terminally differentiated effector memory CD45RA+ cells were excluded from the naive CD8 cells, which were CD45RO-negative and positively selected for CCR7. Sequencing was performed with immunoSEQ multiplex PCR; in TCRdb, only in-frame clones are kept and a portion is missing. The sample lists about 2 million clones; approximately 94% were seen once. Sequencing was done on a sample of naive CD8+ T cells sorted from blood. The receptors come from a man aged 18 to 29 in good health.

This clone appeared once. The CDR3 DNA is TGCGCCAGCAGCCAAGGGGGACCCTCGAATAACGAGCAGTACTTC. This gives the protein CASSQGGPSNNEQYF. This rearrangement joins TRBV4-1 to TRBJ2-7, with D tentatively TRBD1 or TRBD2 (5 bases each). The germline gives CDR1 MGHRA, CDR2 YSYEKL. V was pared by 1 base and J by 5 bases, with 15 bases between. CDR3 length: 15 residues.

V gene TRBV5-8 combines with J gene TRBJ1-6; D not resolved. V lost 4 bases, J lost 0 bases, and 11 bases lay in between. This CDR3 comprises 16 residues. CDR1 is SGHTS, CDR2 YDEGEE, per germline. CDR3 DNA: TGTGCCAGCAGCCCCGGGTCGGGCTCCTATAATTCACCCCTCCACTTT. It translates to CASSPGSGSYNSPLHF.

The CDR3 region has the DNA TGTGCTAGTGCACTAGCGGCCTCCTCGGATGAGCAGTTCTTC. This encodes CASALAASSDEQFF. The gene calls are TRBV12-5 and TRBJ2-1, with TRBD2 matching over 8 bases. V lost 7 bases, J lost 8 bases, and 10 bases stayed unmatched. CDR1 is LGHNT, CDR2 FRNRAP, per germline. This CDR3 has 14 residues.

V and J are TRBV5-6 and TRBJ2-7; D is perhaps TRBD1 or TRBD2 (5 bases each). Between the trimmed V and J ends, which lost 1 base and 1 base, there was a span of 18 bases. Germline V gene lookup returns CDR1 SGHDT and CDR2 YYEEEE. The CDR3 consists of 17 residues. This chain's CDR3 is CASSLFFGGVQSYEQYF. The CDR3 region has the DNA TGTGCCAGCAGCTTGTTTTTTGGGGGTGTCCAGTCCTACGAGCAGTACTTC.

CDR3 in DNA: TGTGCCCGCCCCCAGAACACCGGGGAGCTGTTTTTT. It codes for CARPQNTGELFF. This chain joins TRBV28 and TRBJ2-2; D gene ambiguous. Germline V gene sequence: CDR1 MDHEN, CDR2 SYDVKM. V gave up 11 bases and J gave up 1 base, with 8 bases separating them. The CDR3 has 12 amino acids.

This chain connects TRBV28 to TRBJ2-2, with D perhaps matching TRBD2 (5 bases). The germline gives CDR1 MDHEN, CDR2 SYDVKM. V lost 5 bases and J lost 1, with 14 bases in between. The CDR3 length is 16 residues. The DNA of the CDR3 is TGTGCCAGCAGTCTTCGGACTGTACAGAACACCGGGGAGCTGTTTTTT. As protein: CASSLRTVQNTGELFF. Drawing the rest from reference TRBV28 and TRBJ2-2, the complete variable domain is DVKVTQSSRYLVKRTGEKVFLECVQDMDHENMFWYRQDPGLGLRLIYFSYDVKMKEKGDIPEGYSVSREKKERFSLILESASTNQTSMYLCASSLRTVQNTGELFFGEGSRLTVL.

DNA for the CDR3: TGTGCCAGCAGTGAAAGGGGACCCTCCATTCAGTACTTC. This gives the protein CASSERGPSIQYF. The chain joins TRBV6-1 to TRBJ2-4; D is possibly TRBD1 or TRBD2 (5 bases each). Deletions cut 2 bases from V and 9 bases from J, with 11 bases between. Looked up from germline, CDR1 is MNHNS and CDR2 is SASEGT. This CDR3 contains 13 residues.

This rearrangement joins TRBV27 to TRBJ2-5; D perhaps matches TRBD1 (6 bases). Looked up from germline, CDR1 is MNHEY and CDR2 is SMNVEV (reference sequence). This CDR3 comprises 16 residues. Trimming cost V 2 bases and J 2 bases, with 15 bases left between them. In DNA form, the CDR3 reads TGTGCCAGCAGTTTAGTGGGGTCAAGGGGGCAAGAGACCCAGTACTTC. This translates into CASSLVGSRGQETQYF.

This CDR3 reads CASSLDSRGFHEQYF. The CDR3 region has the DNA TGTGCCAGCAGCTTAGATAGTCGGGGGTTCCACGAGCAGTACTTC. The rearrangement joins TRBV11-2 to TRBJ2-7, with a possible D match to TRBD2 (6 bases). The germline V gene encodes CDR1 SGHAT and CDR2 FQNNGV. The CDR3 runs to 15 residues. The V end lost 0 bases, the J end lost 5 bases, and 14 bases lay between the germline ends.

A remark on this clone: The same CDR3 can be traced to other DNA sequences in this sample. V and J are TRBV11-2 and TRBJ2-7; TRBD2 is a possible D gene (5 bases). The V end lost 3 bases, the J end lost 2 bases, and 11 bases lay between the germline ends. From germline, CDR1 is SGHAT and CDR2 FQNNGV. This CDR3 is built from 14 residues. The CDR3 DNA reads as TGTGCCAGCAGCTTGGGTCCCGGGGCCTACGAGCAGTACTTC. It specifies CASSLGPGAYEQYF.

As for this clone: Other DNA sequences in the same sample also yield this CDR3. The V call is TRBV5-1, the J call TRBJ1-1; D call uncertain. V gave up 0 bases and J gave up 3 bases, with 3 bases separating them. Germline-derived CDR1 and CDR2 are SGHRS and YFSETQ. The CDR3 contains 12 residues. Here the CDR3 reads CASSLGYTEAFF. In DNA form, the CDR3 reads TGCGCCAGCAGCTTGGGTTACACTGAAGCTTTCTTT. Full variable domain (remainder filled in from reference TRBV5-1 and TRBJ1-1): KAGVTQTPRYLIKTRGQQVTLSCSPISGHRSVSWYQQTPGQGLQFLFEYFSETQRNKGNFPGRFSGRQFSNSRSEMNVSTLELGDSALYLCASSLGYTEAFFGQGTRLTVV.

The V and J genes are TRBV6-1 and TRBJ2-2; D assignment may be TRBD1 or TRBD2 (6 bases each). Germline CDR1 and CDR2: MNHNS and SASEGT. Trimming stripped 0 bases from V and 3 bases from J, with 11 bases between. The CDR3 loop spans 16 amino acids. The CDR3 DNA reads TGTGCCAGCAGTGAAGCATCGGGGGCATACACCGGGGAGCTGTTTTTT. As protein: CASSEASGAYTGELFF.

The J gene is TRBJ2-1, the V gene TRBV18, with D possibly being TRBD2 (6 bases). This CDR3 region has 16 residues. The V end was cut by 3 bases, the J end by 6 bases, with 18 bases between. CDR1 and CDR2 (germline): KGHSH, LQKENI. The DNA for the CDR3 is TGTGCCAGCTCACCGAGTGGGGGTCCAGCGGGCAATGAGCAGTTCTTC. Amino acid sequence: CASSPSGGPAGNEQFF.

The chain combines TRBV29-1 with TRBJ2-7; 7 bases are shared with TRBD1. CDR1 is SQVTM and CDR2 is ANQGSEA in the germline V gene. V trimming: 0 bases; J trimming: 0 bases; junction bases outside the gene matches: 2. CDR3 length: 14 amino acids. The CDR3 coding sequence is TGCAGCGTTGAAGACGGGACAGTCTCCTACGAGCAGTACTTC. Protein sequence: CSVEDGTVSYEQYF.

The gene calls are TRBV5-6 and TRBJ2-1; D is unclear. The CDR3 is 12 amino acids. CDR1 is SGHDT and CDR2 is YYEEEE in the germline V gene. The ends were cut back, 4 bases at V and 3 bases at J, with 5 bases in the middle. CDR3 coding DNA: TGTGCCAGCAGCATTGACTACAATGAGCAGTTCTTC. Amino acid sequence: CASSIDYNEQFF.

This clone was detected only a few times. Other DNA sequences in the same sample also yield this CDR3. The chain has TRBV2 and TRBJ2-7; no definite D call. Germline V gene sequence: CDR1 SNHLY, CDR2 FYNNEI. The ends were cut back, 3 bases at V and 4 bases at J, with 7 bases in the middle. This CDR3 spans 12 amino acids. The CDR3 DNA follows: TGTGCCAGCAGTGACCTCCGATACGAGCAGTACTTC. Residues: CASSDLRYEQYF.

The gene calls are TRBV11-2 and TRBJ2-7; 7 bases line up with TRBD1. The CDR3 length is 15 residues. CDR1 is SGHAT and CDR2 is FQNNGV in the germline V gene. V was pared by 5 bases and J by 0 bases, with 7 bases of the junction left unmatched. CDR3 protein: CASSRGTASSYEQYF. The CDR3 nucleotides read TGTGCCAGCAGCCGAGGGACAGCCAGCTCCTACGAGCAGTACTTC.

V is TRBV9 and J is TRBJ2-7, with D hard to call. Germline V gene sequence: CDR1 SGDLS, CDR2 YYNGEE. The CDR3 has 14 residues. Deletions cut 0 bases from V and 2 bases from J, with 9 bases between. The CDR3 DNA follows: TGTGCCAGCAGCGTAGATGGTTCCCCCTACGAGCAGTACTTC. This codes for CASSVDGSPYEQYF. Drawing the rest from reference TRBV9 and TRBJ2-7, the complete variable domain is DSGVTQTPKHLITATGQRVTLRCSPRSGDLSVYWYQQSLDQGLQFLIQYYNGEERAKGNILERFSAQQFPDLHSELNLSSLELGDSALYFCASSVDGSPYEQYFGPGTRLTVT.

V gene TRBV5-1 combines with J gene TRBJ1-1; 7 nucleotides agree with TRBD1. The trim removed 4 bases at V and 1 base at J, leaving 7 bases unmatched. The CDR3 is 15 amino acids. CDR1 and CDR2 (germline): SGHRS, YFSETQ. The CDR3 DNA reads TGCGCCAGCAGCGCCCACCGGGACAGGAACACTGAAGCTTTCTTT. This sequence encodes CASSAHRDRNTEAFF.

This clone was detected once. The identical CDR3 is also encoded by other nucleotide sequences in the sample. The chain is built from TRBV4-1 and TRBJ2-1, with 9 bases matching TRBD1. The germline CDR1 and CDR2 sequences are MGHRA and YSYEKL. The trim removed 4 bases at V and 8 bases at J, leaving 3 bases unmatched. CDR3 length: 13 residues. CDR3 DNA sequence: TGCGCCAGCAGCCCGGGACAGGGCTATGAGCAGTTCTTC. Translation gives CASSPGQGYEQFF.

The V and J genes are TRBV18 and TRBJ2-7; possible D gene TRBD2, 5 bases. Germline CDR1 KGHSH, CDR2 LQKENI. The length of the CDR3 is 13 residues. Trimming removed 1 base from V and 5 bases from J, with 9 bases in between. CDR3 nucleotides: TGTGCCAGCTCACCACACGAGGGAGACGAGCAGTACTTC. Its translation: CASSPHEGDEQYF.

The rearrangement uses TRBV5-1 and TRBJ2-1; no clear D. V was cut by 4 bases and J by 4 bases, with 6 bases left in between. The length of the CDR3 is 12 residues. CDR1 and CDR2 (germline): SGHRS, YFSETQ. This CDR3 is CASSAGYNEQFF. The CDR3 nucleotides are TGCGCCAGCAGCGCCGGGTACAATGAGCAGTTCTTC.

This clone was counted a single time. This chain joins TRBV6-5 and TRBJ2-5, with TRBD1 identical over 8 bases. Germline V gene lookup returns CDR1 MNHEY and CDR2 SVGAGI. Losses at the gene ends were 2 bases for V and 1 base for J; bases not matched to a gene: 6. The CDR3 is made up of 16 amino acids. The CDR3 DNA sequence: TGTGCCAGCAGTTACAGCCACGGACAGGGCCAAGAGACCCAGTACTTC. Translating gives CASSYSHGQGQETQYF.

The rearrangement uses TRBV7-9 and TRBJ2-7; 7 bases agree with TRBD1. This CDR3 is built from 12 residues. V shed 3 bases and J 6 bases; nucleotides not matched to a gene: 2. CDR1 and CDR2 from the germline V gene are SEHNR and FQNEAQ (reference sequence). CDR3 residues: CASSFDRVEQYF. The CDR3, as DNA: TGTGCCAGCAGCTTCGACAGGGTCGAGCAGTACTTC.

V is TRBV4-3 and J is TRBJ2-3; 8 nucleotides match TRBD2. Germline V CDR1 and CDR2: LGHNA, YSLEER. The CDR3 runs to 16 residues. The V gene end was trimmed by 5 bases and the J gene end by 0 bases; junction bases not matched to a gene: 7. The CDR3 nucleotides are TGCGCCAGCAGCAGAGGTAGCGGGACTAGCACAGATACGCAGTATTTT. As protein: CASSRGSGTSTDTQYF.

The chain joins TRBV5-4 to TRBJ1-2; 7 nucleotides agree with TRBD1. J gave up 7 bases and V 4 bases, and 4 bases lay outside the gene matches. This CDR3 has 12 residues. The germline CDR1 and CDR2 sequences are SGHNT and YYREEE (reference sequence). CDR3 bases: TGTGCCAGCAGCCGTTGGGACAGTGGCTACACCTTC. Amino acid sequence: CASSRWDSGYTF.

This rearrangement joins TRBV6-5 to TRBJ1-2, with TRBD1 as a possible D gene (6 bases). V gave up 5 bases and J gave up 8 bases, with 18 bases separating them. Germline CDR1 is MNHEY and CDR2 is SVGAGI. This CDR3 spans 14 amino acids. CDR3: CASSTGIIFGGYTF. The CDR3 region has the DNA TGTGCCAGCAGTACAGGGATAATCTTTGGCGGCTACACCTTC.

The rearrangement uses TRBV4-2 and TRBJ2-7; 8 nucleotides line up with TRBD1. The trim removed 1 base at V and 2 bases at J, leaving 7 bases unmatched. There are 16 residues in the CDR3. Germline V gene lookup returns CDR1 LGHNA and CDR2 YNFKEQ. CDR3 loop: CASSQADRGYPYEQYF. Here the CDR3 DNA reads TGTGCCAGCAGCCAAGCTGACAGGGGTTATCCCTACGAGCAGTACTTC.

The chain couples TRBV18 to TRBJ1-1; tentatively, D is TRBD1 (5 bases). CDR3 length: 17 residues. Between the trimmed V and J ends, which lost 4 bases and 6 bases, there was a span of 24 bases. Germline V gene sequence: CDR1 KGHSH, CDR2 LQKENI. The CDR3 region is CASSLNPGPYNFAEAFF. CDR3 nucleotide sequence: TGTGCCAGCTCACTGAATCCGGGACCGTATAATTTCGCTGAAGCTTTCTTT.

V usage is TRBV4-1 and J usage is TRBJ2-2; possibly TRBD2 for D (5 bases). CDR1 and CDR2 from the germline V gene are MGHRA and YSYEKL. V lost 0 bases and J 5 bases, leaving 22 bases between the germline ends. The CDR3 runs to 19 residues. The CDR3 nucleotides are TGCGCCAGCAGCCAAGATTTAGAGGGTTTAGTTTTAGAGACCGGGGAGCTGTTTTTT. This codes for CASSQDLEGLVLETGELFF.

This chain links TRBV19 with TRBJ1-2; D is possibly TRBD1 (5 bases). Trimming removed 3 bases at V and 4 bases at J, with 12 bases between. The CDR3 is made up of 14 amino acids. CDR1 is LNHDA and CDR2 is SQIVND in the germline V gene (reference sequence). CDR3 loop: CASSIAAGTYGYTF. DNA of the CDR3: TGTGCCAGTAGTATCGCGGCAGGGACCTATGGCTACACCTTC.

This chain's CDR3 is CASSGGLAGDENTQYF. The CDR3 DNA reads as TGTGCCAGCAGCGGTGGACTAGCGGGGGATGAGAATACGCAGTATTTT. The chain couples TRBV9 to TRBJ2-3; 13 positions match TRBD2. V lost 3 bases and J lost 7; bases outside the gene matches: 8. The germline CDR1 and CDR2 sequences are SGDLS and YYNGEE. This CDR3 is 16 amino acids long.